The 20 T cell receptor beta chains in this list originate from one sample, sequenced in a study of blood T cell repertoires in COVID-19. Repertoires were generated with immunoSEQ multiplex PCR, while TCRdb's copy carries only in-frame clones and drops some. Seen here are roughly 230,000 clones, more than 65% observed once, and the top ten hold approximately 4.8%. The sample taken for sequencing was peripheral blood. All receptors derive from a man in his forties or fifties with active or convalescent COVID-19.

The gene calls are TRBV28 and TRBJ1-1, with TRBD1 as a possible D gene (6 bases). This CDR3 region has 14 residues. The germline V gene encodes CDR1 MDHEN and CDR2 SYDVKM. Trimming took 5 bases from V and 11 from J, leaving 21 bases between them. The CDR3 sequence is CASSGGEVRYRAFF. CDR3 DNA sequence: TGTGCCAGCAGTGGGGGCGAGGTCAGGTACCGGGCTTTCTTT.

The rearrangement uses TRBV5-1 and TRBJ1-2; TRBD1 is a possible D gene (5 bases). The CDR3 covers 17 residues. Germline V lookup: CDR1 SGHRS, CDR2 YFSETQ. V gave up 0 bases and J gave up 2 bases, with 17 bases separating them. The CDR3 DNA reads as TGCGCCAGCAGCTTGGCCGATAGGGGTAGACCCAACTATGGCTACACCTTC. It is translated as CASSLADRGRPNYGYTF. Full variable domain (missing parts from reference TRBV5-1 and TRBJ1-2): KAGVTQTPRYLIKTRGQQVTLSCSPISGHRSVSWYQQTPGQGLQFLFEYFSETQRNKGNFPGRFSGRQFSNSRSEMNVSTLELGDSALYLCASSLADRGRPNYGYTFGSGTRLTVV.

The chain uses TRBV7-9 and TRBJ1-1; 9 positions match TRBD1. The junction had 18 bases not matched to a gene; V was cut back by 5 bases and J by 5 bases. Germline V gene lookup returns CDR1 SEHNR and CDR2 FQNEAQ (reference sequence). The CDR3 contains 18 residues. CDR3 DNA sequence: TGTGCCAGCAGCGTAACCGGGACAGGGAGGATTTTTGGGACTGAAGCTTTCTTT. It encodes CASSVTGTGRIFGTEAFF.

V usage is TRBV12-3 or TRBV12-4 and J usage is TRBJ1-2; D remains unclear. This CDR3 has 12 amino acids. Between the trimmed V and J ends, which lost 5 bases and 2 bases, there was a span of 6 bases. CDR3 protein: CASSGGNYGYTF. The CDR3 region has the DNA TGTGCCAGCAGTGGAGGAAACTATGGCTACACCTTC.

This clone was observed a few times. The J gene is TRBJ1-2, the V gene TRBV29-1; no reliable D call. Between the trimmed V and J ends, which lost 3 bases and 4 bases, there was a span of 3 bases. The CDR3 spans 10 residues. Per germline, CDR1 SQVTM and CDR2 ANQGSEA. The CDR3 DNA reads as TGCAGCGTTGAGAGCTATGGCTACACCTTC. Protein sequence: CSVESYGYTF.

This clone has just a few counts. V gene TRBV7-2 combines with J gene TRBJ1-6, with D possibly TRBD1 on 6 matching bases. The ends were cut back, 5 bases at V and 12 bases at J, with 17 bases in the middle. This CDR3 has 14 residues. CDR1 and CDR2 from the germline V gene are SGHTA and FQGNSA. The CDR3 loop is CASSLGTIGIPLHF. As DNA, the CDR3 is TGTGCCAGCAGCCTGGGGACAATTGGAATACCCCTCCACTTT.

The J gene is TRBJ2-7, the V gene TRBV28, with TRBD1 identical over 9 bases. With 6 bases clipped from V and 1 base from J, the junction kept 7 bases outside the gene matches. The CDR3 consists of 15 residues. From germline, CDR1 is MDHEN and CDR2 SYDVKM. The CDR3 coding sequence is TGTGCCAGCAGCCGTCAGGGACAGGGATCCTACGAGCAGTACTTC. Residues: CASSRQGQGSYEQYF.

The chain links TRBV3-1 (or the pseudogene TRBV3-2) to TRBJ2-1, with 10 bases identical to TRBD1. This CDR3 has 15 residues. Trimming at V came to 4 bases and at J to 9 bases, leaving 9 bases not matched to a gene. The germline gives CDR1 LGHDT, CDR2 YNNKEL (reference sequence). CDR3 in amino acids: CASSLRDRGSGEQFF. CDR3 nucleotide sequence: TGTGCCAGCAGCCTCCGGGACAGGGGTTCCGGTGAGCAGTTCTTC.

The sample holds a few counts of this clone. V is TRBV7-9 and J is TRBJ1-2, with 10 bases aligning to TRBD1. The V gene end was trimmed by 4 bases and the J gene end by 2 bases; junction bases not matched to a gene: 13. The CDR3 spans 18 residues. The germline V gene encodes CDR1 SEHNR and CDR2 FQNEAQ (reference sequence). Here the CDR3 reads CASSSSPGTGVMNYGYTF. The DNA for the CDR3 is TGTGCCAGCAGCTCCTCCCCCGGGACAGGGGTAATGAACTATGGCTACACCTTC. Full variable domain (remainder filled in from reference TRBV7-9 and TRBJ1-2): DTGVSQNPRHKITKRGQNVTFRCDPISEHNRLYWYRQTLGQGPEFLTYFQNEAQLEKSRLLSDRFSAERPKGSFSTLEIQRTEQGDSAMYLCASSSSPGTGVMNYGYTFGSGTRLTVV.

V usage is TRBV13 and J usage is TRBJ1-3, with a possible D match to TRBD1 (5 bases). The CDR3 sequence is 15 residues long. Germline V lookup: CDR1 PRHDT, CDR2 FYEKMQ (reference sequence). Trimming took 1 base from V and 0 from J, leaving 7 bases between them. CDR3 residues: CASSLERGSGNTIYF. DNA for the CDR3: TGTGCCAGCAGCTTAGAAAGGGGCTCTGGAAACACCATATATTTT.

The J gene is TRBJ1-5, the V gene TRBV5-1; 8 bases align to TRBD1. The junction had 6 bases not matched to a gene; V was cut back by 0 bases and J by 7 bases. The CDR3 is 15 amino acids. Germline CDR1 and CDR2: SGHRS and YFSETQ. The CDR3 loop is CASSLAGAGGQPQHF. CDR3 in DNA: TGCGCCAGCAGCTTGGCCGGGGCAGGGGGCCAGCCCCAGCATTTT.

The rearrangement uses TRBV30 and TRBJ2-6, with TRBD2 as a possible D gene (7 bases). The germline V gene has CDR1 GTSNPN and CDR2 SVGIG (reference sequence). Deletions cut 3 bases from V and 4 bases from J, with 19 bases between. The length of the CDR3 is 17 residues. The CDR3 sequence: CAWRPRAGADGANVLTF. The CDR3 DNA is TGTGCCTGGAGACCGAGGGCGGGGGCAGACGGGGCCAACGTCCTGACTTTC.

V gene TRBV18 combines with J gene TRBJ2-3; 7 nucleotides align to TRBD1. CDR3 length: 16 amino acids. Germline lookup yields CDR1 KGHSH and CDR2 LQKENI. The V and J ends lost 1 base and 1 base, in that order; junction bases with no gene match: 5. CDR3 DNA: TGTGCCAGCTCACCACTCCAGGGGGTGGGCACAGATACGCAGTATTTT. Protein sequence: CASSPLQGVGTDTQYF.

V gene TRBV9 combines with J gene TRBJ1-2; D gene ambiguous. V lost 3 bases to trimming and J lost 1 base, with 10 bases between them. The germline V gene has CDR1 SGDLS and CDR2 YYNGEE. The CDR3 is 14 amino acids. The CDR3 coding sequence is TGTGCCAGCAGCGCGACGACAAGTAACTATGGCTACACCTTC. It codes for CASSATTSNYGYTF.

This CDR3 is CASSFRTGGQPQHF. DNA for the CDR3: TGTGCCAGCAGTTTCAGGACAGGGGGTCAGCCCCAGCATTTT. The chain uses TRBV27 and TRBJ1-5, with 10 nucleotides matching TRBD1. The CDR3 is 14 amino acids. V lost 3 bases to trimming and J lost 6 bases; unmatched junction nucleotides: 2. The germline V gene has CDR1 MNHEY and CDR2 SMNVEV (reference sequence).

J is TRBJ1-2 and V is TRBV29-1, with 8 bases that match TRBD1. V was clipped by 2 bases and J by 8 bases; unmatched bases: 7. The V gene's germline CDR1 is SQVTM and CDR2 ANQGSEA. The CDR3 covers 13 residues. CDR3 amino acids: CSVERQGKGGYTF. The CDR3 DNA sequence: TGCAGCGTTGAAAGACAGGGGAAGGGGGGCTACACCTTC. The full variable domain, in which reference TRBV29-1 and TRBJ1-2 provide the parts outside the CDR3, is SAVISQKPSRDICQRGTSLTIQCQVDSQVTMMFWYRQQPGQSLTLIATANQGSEATYESGFVIDKFPISRPNLTFSTLTVSNMSPEDSSIYLCSVERQGKGGYTFGSGTRLTVV.

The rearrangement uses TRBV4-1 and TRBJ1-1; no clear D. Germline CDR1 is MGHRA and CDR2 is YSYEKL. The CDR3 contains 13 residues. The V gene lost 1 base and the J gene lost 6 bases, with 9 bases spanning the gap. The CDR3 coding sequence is TGCGCCAGCAGCCAAGTTTCGCTAGCTGAAGCTTTCTTT. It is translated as CASSQVSLAEAFF.

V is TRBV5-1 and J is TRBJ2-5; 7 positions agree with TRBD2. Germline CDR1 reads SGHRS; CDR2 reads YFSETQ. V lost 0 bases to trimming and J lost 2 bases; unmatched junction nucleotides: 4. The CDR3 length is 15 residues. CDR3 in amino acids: CASSLGSGAQETQYF. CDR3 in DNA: TGCGCCAGCAGCTTGGGCAGCGGGGCTCAAGAGACCCAGTACTTC.

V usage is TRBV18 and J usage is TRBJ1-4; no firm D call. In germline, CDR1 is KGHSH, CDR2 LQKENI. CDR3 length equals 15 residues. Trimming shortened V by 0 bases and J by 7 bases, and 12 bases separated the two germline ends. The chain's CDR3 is CASSPPSSRGEKLFF. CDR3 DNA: TGTGCCAGCTCACCACCTAGCTCGCGGGGTGAAAAACTGTTTTTT.

The CDR3 region is CASRRTGRFLMNTEAFF. The CDR3 nucleotides are TGTGCCAGCAGACGGACAGGGCGCTTCCTAATGAACACTGAAGCTTTCTTT. The chain recombines TRBV9 with TRBJ1-1, with 8 bases that match TRBD1. The junction had 12 bases not matched to a gene; V was cut back by 5 bases and J by 0 bases. The CDR3 has 17 amino acids. Germline V gene data show CDR1 as SGDLS and CDR2 as YYNGEE. Looking up the rest from reference TRBV9 and TRBJ1-1 gives the full variable domain: DSGVTQTPKHLITATGQRVTLRCSPRSGDLSVYWYQQSLDQGLQFLIQYYNGEERAKGNILERFSAQQFPDLHSELNLSSLELGDSALYFCASRRTGRFLMNTEAFFGQGTRLTVV.